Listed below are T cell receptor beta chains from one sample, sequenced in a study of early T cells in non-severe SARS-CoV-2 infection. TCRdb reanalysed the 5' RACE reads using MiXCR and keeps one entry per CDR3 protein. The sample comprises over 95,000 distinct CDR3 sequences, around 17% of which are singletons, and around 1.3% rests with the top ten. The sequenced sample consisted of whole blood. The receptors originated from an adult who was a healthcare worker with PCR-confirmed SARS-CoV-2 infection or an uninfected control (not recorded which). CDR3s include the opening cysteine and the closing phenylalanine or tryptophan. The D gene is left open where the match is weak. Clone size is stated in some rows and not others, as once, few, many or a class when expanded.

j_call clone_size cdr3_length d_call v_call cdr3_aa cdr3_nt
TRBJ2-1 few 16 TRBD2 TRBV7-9 CASSSGTSGSSDEQFF TGTGCCAGCAGCTCTGGGACTAGCGGGAGTTCCGATGAGCAGTTCTTC
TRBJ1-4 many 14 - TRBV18 CASSPSQGSEKLFF TGTGCCAGCTCACCCTCCCAGGGGAGTGAAAAACTGTTTTTT
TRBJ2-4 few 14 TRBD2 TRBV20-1 CSARESSGGPSEYF TGCAGTGCTAGAGAATCCAGCGGGGGGCCGAGTGAGTACTTC
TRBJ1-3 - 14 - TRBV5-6 CASSLMGSGNTIYF TGTGCCAGCAGCTTAATGGGTTCTGGAAACACCATATATTTT
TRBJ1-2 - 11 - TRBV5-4 CASSLLDGYTF TGTGCCAGCAGCTTGTTGGATGGCTACACCTTC
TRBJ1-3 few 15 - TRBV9 CASSVDGNSGNTIYF TGTGCCAGCAGCGTAGACGGGAACTCTGGAAACACCATATATTTT
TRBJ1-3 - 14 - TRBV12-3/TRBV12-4 CASSFDRTGNTIYF TGTGCCAGCAGTTTTGACAGGACTGGAAACACCATATATTTT
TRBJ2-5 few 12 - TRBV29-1 CSVESGPETQYF TGCAGCGTTGAAAGCGGGCCGGAGACCCAGTACTTC
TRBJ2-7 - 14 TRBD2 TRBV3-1 CASSRGLGREEQYF TGTGCCAGCAGCCGGGGGCTCGGGAGGGAAGAGCAGTACTTC
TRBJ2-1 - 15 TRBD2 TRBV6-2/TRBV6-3 CASTVSGELYNEQFF TGTGCCAGCACTGTAAGCGGGGAGCTTTACAATGAGCAGTTCTTC
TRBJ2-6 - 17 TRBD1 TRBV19 CASSDPGQGSGANVLTF TGTGCCAGTAGCGATCCGGGACAGGGATCCGGGGCCAACGTCCTGACTTTC
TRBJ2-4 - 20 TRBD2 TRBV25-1 CASSGEQGTSGILAKNIQYF TGTGCCAGCAGTGGAGAGCAGGGGACTAGCGGGATTCTAGCCAAAAACATTCAGTACTTC
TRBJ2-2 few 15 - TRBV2 CASSGPGGNTGELFF TGTGCCAGCTCCGGACCCGGGGGAAACACCGGGGAGCTGTTTTTT
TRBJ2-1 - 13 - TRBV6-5 CASRSPGYNEQFF TGTGCCAGCAGGTCCCCGGGATACAATGAGCAGTTCTTC
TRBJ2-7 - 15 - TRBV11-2 CASSLAFGGSYEQYF TGTGCCAGCAGCTTAGCCTTTGGGGGATCCTACGAGCAGTACTTC
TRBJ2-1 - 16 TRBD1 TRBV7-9 CASSRTGTGGYNEQFF TGTGCCAGCAGCCGCACCGGGACAGGAGGCTACAATGAGCAGTTCTTC
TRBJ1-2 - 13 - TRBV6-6 CASSYATDYGYTF TGTGCCAGCAGTTACGCAACAGACTATGGCTACACCTTC
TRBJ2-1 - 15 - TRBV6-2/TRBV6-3 CASKVGRRAYNEQFF TGTGCCAGCAAAGTTGGTCGGCGGGCCTACAATGAGCAGTTCTTC
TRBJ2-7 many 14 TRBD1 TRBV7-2 CASSLDRALYEQYF TGTGCCAGCAGCCTCGACAGGGCGCTCTACGAGCAGTACTTC
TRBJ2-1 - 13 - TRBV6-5 CASKDLDYNEQFF TGTGCCAGCAAGGATTTAGACTACAATGAGCAGTTCTTC
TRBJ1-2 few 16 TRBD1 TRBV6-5 CASSYSRTGGNYGYTF TGTGCCAGCAGTTACTCAAGGACAGGGGGAAACTATGGCTACACCTTC
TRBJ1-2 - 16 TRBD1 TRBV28 CASSFWTGDQNYGYTF TGTGCCAGCAGTTTTTGGACAGGGGATCAAAACTATGGCTACACCTTC
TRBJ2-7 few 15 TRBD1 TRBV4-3 CASSQSQNRGHEQYF TGCGCCAGCAGCCAATCACAGAACAGGGGCCACGAGCAGTACTTC
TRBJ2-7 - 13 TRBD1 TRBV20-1 CSARWDRGYEQYF TGCAGTGCTAGGTGGGACAGAGGTTACGAGCAGTACTTC
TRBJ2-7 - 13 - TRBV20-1 CSARGDISYEQYF TGCAGTGCCCGGGGGGACATTTCCTACGAGCAGTACTTC
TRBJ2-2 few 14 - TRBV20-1 CSASQTVNTGELFF TGCAGTGCTAGTCAGACAGTGAACACCGGGGAGCTGTTTTTT
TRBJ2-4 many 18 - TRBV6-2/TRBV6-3 CASSYSIPSVKRENIQYF TGTGCCAGCAGTTACTCGATCCCAAGTGTTAAACGGGAAAACATTCAGTACTTC
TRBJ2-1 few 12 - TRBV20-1 CSARERTDEQFF TGCAGTGCTAGGGAGAGAACGGATGAGCAGTTCTTC
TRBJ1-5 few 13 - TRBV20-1 CSANQEDNQPQHF TGCAGTGCTAACCAGGAGGACAATCAGCCCCAGCATTTT
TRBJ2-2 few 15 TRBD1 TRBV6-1 CASSEGDRDTGELFF TGTGCCAGCAGTGAAGGGGACAGGGACACCGGGGAGCTGTTTTTT
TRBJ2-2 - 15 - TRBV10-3 CATTSGTGHTGELFF TGTGCCACCACCTCAGGGACGGGGCACACCGGGGAGCTGTTTTTT
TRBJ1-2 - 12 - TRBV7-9 CASSPTGYGYTF TGTGCCAGCAGCCCCACCGGCTATGGCTACACCTTC
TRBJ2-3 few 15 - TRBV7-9 CASSLRTGSTDTQYF TGTGCCAGCAGCTTAAGAACGGGGTCCACAGATACGCAGTATTTT
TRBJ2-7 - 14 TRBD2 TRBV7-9 CASSEGLEGYEQYF TGTGCCAGCAGCGAGGGACTAGAGGGCTACGAGCAGTACTTC
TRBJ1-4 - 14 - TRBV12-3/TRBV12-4 CASSLRTVNEKLFF TGTGCCAGCAGTTTGCGGACAGTAAATGAAAAACTGTTTTTT
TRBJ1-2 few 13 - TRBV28 CASGGASAYGYTF TGTGCCAGCGGGGGGGCAAGCGCCTATGGCTACACCTTC
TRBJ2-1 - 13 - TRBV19 CASSPSGKNEQFF TGTGCCAGTAGTCCCAGTGGCAAGAATGAGCAGTTCTTC
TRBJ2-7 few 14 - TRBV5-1 CASSTSSNAYEQYF TGCGCCAGCAGCACTAGCTCGAATGCCTACGAGCAGTACTTC
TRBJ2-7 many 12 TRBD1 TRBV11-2 CASRQGTGEQYF TGTGCCTCCCGACAGGGCACGGGCGAGCAGTACTTC
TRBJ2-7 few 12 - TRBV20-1 CSARLSGYEQYF TGCAGTGCTAGACTTAGCGGCTACGAGCAGTACTTC
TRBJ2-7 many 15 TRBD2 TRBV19 CASSPRTSGSGEQYF TGTGCCAGTAGTCCACGGACTAGCGGGAGTGGTGAGCAGTACTTC